One TCR beta chain is described in this entry. This clonotype was counted only a few times. Its cognate antigen has yet to be identified. No clone much larger than this one lies a single base away; base qualities are absent. The CDR3 runs 16 residues from the cysteine to the phenylalanine. Here the CDR3 DNA is all that survives: 48 bases in frame from base 1. The V end loses 2 bases and the J end loses 0 bases, and a stretch of 12 bases separates them. Taken from the germline V gene, the CDR1 and CDR2 loops are SGHTA and FQGTGA. Explained via the paper, the time point label denotes: blood at routine non-recurrence follow-up after resection. For TCR sequencing, whole RNA was extracted from tumor and nontumor lung tissue, or from cryopreserved PBMC samples, and no cell sorting was done. A patient was chosen for TCR sequencing only when enough RNA was available from at least two tumor regions. The method behind the library was 5' RACE. TCRdb lists the instrument as NextSeq 500. The TCR library protocol attached a unique molecular identifier to each TCR cDNA molecule to allow correction of PCR and sequencing errors. Per the source publication's procedure: TCR identification, UMI-based error correction and CDR3 extraction were all carried out with Decombinator tools. TCRs above a frequency of 2 per 1,000, corresponding to the top 1% of the tumor frequency distribution, were defined as expanded. Each repertoire was subsampled 100 times to 5,000 TCRs, after which Renyi diversity was computed with the R vegan package. CDR3 similarity networks were built from amino acid triplet string-kernel similarity, with CDR3s being connected when pairwise similarity was above 0.82. Starting from the raw public reads, TCRdb applied fastp trimming at Q25, assembled clones with MiXCR and retained in-frame beta chains. Merged by CDR3 protein, the rows form single entries marked with the most common genes and DNA. The V and J calls were determined by TCRdb, not by the authors. For this sample the table gives approximately 110,000 distinct CDR3 sequences, of which 10% to 13% were detected only once. The leading ten clones occupy less than 25% of the sample.

The data stem from a study of spatial heterogeneity in lung cancer (dated by TCRdb to the late 2010s). Describing the broader study: The donors were more than 65 patients from the lung TRACERx cohort who had early-stage, untreated non-small cell lung cancer. Follow-up PBMC samples were sequenced whenever available, with the median time to follow-up being around 25 months after resection. Beta-chain transcripts were consistently detected in greater numbers than alpha-chain transcripts, which likely reflects a higher abundance of beta-chain transcripts. In the raw uncorrected reads, each unique combination of TCR and UMI appeared more than ten times on average. The study quantitatively compared TCR alpha and beta repertoires across multiple tumor regions, matched nontumor lung and blood in non-small cell lung cancer. Nonsynonymous mutation counts, determined by whole-exome sequencing of tumor tissue, were related to TCR repertoire features. Both alpha and beta chains were TCR-sequenced in samples taken at surgery, namely 220 tumor regions, fewer than 85 matched nontumor lung samples and just over 55 PBMC samples.

Points the paper makes about the study in general: Ubiquitous expanded tumor TCRs were detected in blood more often at tumor resection than at routine follow-up. Only 14 to 15 patients were included in comparisons of baseline and follow-up blood repertoires. Additional single-cell paired TCR alpha and beta sequencing was considered necessary to confirm, at a functional level, the hypothesis that regional TCRs recognize regional mutations.

This chain joins TRBV7-3 to TRBJ2-3; the D gene assignment is perhaps TRBD1 or TRBD2, with each matching 5 bases. The material sequenced was PBMCs, taken at follow-up. The clonotype originates from a female donor with early-stage non-small cell lung cancer. The CDR3 sequence is CASSLGTLGSTDTQYF. The nucleotide sequence reads TGTGCCAGCAGCTTAGGGACGCTGGGTAGCACAGATACGCAGTATTTT.